This T cell receptor beta chain stems from a study of PD-1 blockade in mismatch repair-deficient tumors. Trimming pared 5 bases from V and 5 bases from J, leaving 9 bases between. Germline CDR1 is PRHDT and CDR2 is FYEKMQ (reference sequence). The CDR3 length is 13 residues. Whole-study findings and limits: Three of seven peptides expanded clones, giving around 140 unique blood TCRs.

Clones were read by immunoSEQ multiplex PCR, and TCRdb kept only the in-frame ones, dropping some. Among several thousand clones listed, over 80% were seen once. Details on this clone: The antigen remains unidentified.

Time point meaning: 10-day in vitro stimulation with candidate neoantigen peptide 7. PCR or immunohistochemistry showed mismatch repair deficiency in every enrolled patient. This TCR came from an adult with mismatch repair-deficient cancer. The gene calls are TRBV13 and TRBJ2-2, with D perhaps matching TRBD1 (6 bases). The sequencing here drew on cells cultured in vitro, taken from a patient treated with pembrolizumab. The CDR3: CASSLQGTGELFF. The CDR3 DNA follows: TGTGCCAGCAGCCTCCAGGGGACCGGGGAGCTGTTTTTT. The variable domain in full, with the rest retrieved from reference TRBV13 and TRBJ2-2, is AAGVIQSPRHLIKEKRETATLKCYPIPRHDTVYWYQQGPGQDPQFLISFYEKMQSDKGSIPDRFSAQQFSDYHSELNMSSLELGDSALYFCASSLQGTGELFFGEGSRLTVL.